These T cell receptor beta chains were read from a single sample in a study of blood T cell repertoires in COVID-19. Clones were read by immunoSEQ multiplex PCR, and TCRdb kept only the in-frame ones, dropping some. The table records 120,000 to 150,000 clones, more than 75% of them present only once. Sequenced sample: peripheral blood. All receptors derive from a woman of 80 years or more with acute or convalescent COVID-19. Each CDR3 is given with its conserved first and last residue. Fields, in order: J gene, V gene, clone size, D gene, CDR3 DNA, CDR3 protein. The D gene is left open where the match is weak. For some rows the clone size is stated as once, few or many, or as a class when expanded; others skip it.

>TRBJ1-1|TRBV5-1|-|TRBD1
TGCGCCAGCAGCTCACAGGGGGCGAACACTGAAGCTTTCTTT
CASSSQGANTEAFF
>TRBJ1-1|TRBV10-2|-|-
TGCGCCAGCACTGAACCACAGGGTTTGACTGAAGCTTTCTTT
CASTEPQGLTEAFF
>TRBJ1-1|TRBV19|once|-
TGTGCCAGCAGGGCAAACACTGAAGCTTTCTTT
CASRANTEAFF
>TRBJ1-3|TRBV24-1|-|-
TGTGCCACCAGTGAGGGGACGGGGGTCTCTGGAAACACCATATATTTT
CATSEGTGVSGNTIYF
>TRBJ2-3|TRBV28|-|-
TGTGCCAGCAGCCCAGGGGCAGGGATCACAGATACGCAGTATTTT
CASSPGAGITDTQYF
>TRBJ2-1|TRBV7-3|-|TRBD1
TGTGCCAGCAGCGCCCAGGGGGCGGTCCTGAATGAGCAGTTCTTC
CASSAQGAVLNEQFF
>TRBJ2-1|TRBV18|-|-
TGTGCCAGCTCACCACGAAATATCAACGGCGGGGATGAGCAGTTCTTC
CASSPRNINGGDEQFF
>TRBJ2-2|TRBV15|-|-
TGTGCCACCAGTGTCTCGGGACTGATGAACACCGGGGAGCTGTTTTTT
CATSVSGLMNTGELFF
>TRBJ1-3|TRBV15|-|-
TGTGCCACCAGTTTACTCGCGGGGGCCTCTGGAAACACCATATATTTT
CATSLLAGASGNTIYF
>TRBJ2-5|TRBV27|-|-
TGTGCCAGCAGTTTTCTAGACGAGGAGACCCAGTACTTC
CASSFLDEETQYF
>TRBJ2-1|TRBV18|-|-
TGTGCCAGCTCACTTATCCCAGGGCGCTCCTACAATGAGCAGTTCTTC
CASSLIPGRSYNEQFF
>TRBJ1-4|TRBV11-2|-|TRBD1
TGTGCCAGCAGCGTAGCTCCGGGACAGGGATCGGGCAGGGGAAAACTGTTTTTT
CASSVAPGQGSGRGKLFF
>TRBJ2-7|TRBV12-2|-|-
TGTGCAAGTCGCTTAGTAGGGACTAGCGGGAGAGACTACGAGCAGTACTTC
CASRLVGTSGRDYEQYF
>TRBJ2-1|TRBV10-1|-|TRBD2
TGCGCCAGCAGTCGGACTAGCGGGGCCCAGAGCTCCTACAATGAGCAGTTCTTC
CASSRTSGAQSSYNEQFF
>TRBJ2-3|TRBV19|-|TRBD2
TGTGCCAGTAGACCCAGCGGGAAGGTAGATACGCAGTATTTT
CASRPSGKVDTQYF
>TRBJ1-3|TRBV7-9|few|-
TGTGCCAGCAGCTCTTTTACAGGGTTCCTCTCTGGAAACACCATATATTTT
CASSSFTGFLSGNTIYF
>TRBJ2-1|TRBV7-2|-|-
TGTGCCAGCAGCCCGCGTAATGAGCAGTTCTTC
CASSPRNEQFF
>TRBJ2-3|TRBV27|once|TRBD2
TGTGCCAGCAGTTTTGCGGGAGTTTTAGATACGCAGTATTTT
CASSFAGVLDTQYF
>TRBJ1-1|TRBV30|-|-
TGTGCCTGGGGCAGAAACACTGAAGCTTTCTTT
CAWGRNTEAFF
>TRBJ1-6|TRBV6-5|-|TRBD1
TGTGCCAGCAGGGGACAGGGGTTTGAATCACCCCTCCACTTT
CASRGQGFESPLHF
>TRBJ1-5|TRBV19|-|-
TGTGCCAGTAGGGCCCCGGGAGGCAATCAGCCCCAGCATTTT
CASRAPGGNQPQHF